Following are 17 T cell receptor beta chains from one sample sequenced in a study of cytomegalovirus exposure and HLA in healthy donors. Primers for the PCR totalled 60 Vbeta and 13 Jbeta. Measured with immunoSEQ multiplex PCR; TCRdb has only the in-frame clones, and not every one. The data show about 120,000 clones, approximately 80% seen once. The specimen was PBMCs. The receptors were gathered from a woman in her forties in good health and CMV-seropositive.

The chain is built from TRBV18 and TRBJ1-1, with TRBD1 identical over 9 bases. Per the germline V gene, CDR1 is KGHSH and CDR2 is LQKENI. The CDR3 runs to 15 residues. The V gene end was trimmed by 4 bases and the J gene end by 1 base; junction bases not matched to a gene: 4. The chain's CDR3 is CASSLKQGANTEAFF. The CDR3 DNA follows: TGTGCCAGCTCACTAAAACAGGGGGCGAACACTGAAGCTTTCTTT.

The V and J genes are TRBV5-1 and TRBJ2-7; D is unclear. CDR3 size: 14 residues. The ends were cut back, 0 bases at V and 0 bases at J, with 7 bases in the middle. The V gene's germline CDR1 is SGHRS and CDR2 YFSETQ. The CDR3 DNA follows: TGCGCCAGCAGCTTGGACAGTTTCTCCTACGAGCAGTACTTC. Encoded protein: CASSLDSFSYEQYF.

The V and J genes are TRBV5-1 and TRBJ1-4, with 8 bases that match TRBD1. V trimming: 4 bases; J trimming: 3 bases; junction bases outside the gene matches: 5. Germline CDR1 and CDR2: SGHRS and YFSETQ. The CDR3 contains 15 residues. DNA of the CDR3: TGCGCCAGCAGCACGCGACAGGGGTCTAATGAAAAACTGTTTTTT. Translating gives CASSTRQGSNEKLFF.

This clone was observed a few times. The chain is built from TRBV27 and TRBJ1-2; D gene uncertain. Per germline, CDR1 MNHEY and CDR2 SMNVEV (reference sequence). The CDR3 extends over 12 amino acids. Trimming left V 6 bases short and J 5 bases short, with 10 bases between. The CDR3 DNA follows: TGTGCCAGCAGCCGGGGTGGGTATGGCTACACCTTC. Protein: CASSRGGYGYTF.

The chain joins TRBV5-6 to TRBJ1-6; no definite D call. V was trimmed by 0 bases and J by 9 bases, leaving 10 bases between them. The CDR3 is 14 amino acids. Germline CDR1 and CDR2: SGHDT and YYEEEE. CDR3: CASSLGERSSPLHF. DNA for the CDR3: TGTGCCAGCAGCTTGGGGGAGCGGAGTTCACCCCTCCACTTT.

The V and J genes are TRBV13 and TRBJ1-3; the D is unclear. Deletions cut 5 bases from V and 0 bases from J, with 14 bases between. Per the germline V gene, CDR1 is PRHDT and CDR2 is FYEKMQ (reference sequence). This CDR3 contains 16 residues. The CDR3 DNA reads as TGTGCCAGCAGCGCCCCGAAAGCCCTCTCTGGAAACACCATATATTTT. As protein: CASSAPKALSGNTIYF.

V and J are TRBV6-5 and TRBJ1-1, with D perhaps TRBD1 (6 bases). Between the trimmed V and J ends, which lost 2 bases and 2 bases, there was a span of 9 bases. The germline V gene encodes CDR1 MNHEY and CDR2 SVGAGI. The CDR3 runs 14 residues. The CDR3 region is CASSYRTVNTEAFF. The CDR3 region has the DNA TGTGCCAGCAGTTACAGGACAGTAAACACTGAAGCTTTCTTT.

This chain connects TRBV6-5 to TRBJ2-1, with 10 bases identical to TRBD2. Germline CDR1 MNHEY, CDR2 SVGAGI. The V and J ends lost 6 bases and 7 bases, in that order; junction bases with no gene match: 9. This CDR3 region has 15 residues. CDR3 nucleotides: TGTGCCAGCAGAGTAAGCGGGAGGGCCGGAAATGAGCAGTTCTTC. It encodes CASRVSGRAGNEQFF.

The V gene is TRBV7-2, the J gene TRBJ2-7; D call uncertain. The CDR3 totals 15 residues. Trimming took 3 bases from V and 0 from J, leaving 12 bases between them. Germline values: CDR1 SGHTA, CDR2 FQGNSA. The CDR3 sequence is CASSFGAVSSYEQYF. The CDR3 region has the DNA TGTGCCAGCAGCTTCGGTGCCGTGAGCTCCTACGAGCAGTACTTC.

The rearrangement joins TRBV7-9 to TRBJ1-2, with 7 bases aligning to TRBD1. The CDR3 has 14 residues. Germline CDR1 SEHNR, CDR2 FQNEAQ (reference sequence). Trimming cost V 4 bases and J 5 bases; bases outside gene matches: 7. The CDR3 DNA is TGTGCCAGCAGCTCCTCCGGGACAGCGTATGGCTACACCTTC. Protein product: CASSSSGTAYGYTF.

J is TRBJ2-7 and V is TRBV21-1; the D call TRBD1 from the table was never checked on the DNA. TRBV21-1 is a documented pseudogene. CDR3 length equals 15 residues. The CDR3 loop reads CASSKKGGSTYEQYF. The DNA of the CDR3 is TGTGCCAGCAGCAAAAAAGGGGGCAGCACCTACGAGCAGTACTTC.

The chain has TRBV2 and TRBJ2-4, with TRBD1 as a possible D gene (6 bases). Trimming took 4 bases from V and 9 from J, leaving 16 bases between them. The V gene's germline CDR1 is SNHLY and CDR2 FYNNEI. The CDR3 is made up of 14 amino acids. The CDR3: CASSVGTSTAIQYF. The CDR3 DNA reads as TGTGCCAGCAGTGTAGGGACAAGTACGGCCATTCAGTACTTC.

The V and J genes are TRBV1 and TRBJ2-7; TRBD1, the D gene given by the table, was not confirmed from the DNA. TRBV1 is reported as a pseudogene. The CDR3 is 18 residues long. CDR3 sequence reads: CTSSQDSIEQGLTYEQYF. The CDR3 DNA follows: TGCACCAGCAGCCAAGATAGTATCGAACAGGGGCTTACCTACGAGCAGTACTTC.

The chain is built from TRBV7-9 and TRBJ2-7; possible D gene TRBD2, 6 bases. This CDR3 region has 13 residues. Trimming pared 5 bases from V and 5 bases from J, leaving 13 bases between. CDR1 and CDR2 (germline): SEHNR, FQNEAQ (reference sequence). The CDR3 DNA reads as TGTGCCAGCAGCAGGAATGGGGGGAACGAGCAGTACTTC. Translating it yields CASSRNGGNEQYF.

This clone was detected only once. J is TRBJ1-3 and V is TRBV6-5; D is undetermined. CDR1 is MNHEY, CDR2 SVGAGI, per germline. The CDR3 sequence is 14 residues long. V lost 5 bases and J 0 bases, leaving 8 bases between the germline ends. CDR3 loop: CASSTPGSGNTIYF. CDR3 DNA: TGTGCCAGCAGTACGCCGGGCTCTGGAAACACCATATATTTT.

V and J are TRBV11-2 and TRBJ2-3, with a tentative D call TRBD2 (5 bases). CDR3 length: 15 residues. V dropped 0 bases and J dropped 1 base, with 8 bases sitting between them. Germline assignment: CDR1 SGHAT and CDR2 FQNNGV. DNA for the CDR3: TGTGCCAGCAGCTTAGATAGCGCCGGCACAGATACGCAGTATTTT. Translated: CASSLDSAGTDTQYF.

The chain carries TRBV25-1 and TRBJ2-5, with D possibly matching TRBD2 (6 bases). The CDR3 totals 11 residues. V lost 1 base, J lost 10 bases, and 7 bases lay in between. Germline CDR1 reads MGHDK; CDR2 reads SYGVNS. CDR3 coding DNA: TGTGCCAGCAGTGAATCCGGGGGCCAGTACTTC. Translated: CASSESGGQYF.